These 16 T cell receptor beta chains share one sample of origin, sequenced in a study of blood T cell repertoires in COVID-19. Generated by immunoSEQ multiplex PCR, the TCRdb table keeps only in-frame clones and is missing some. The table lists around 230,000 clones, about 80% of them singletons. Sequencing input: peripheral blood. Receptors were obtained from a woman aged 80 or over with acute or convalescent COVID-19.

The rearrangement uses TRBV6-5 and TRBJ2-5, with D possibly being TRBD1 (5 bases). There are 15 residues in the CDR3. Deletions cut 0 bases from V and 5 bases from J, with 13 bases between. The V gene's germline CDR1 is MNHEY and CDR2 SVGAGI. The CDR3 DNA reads TGTGCCAGCAGTTACTCCGATAGGGGATGGGAGACCCAGTACTTC. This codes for CASSYSDRGWETQYF.

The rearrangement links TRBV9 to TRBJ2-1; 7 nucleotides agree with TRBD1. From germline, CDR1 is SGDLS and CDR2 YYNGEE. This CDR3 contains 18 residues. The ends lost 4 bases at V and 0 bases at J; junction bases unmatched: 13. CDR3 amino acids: CASSQGTVPTGSYNEQFF. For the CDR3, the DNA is TGTGCCAGCAGCCAAGGGACAGTCCCCACGGGCTCCTACAATGAGCAGTTCTTC.

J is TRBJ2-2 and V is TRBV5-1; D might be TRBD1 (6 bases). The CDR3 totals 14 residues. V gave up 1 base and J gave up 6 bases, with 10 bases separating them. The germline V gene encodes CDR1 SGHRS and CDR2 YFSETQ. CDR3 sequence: CASSLTTGPGELFF. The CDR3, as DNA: TGCGCCAGCAGCTTGACCACAGGGCCCGGGGAGCTGTTTTTT.

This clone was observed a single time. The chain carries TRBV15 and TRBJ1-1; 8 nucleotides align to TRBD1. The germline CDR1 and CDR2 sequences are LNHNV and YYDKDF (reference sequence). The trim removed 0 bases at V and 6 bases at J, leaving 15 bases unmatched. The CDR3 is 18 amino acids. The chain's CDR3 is CATSRDRFQGATNAEAFF. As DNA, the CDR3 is TGTGCCACCAGCAGAGATCGTTTTCAGGGGGCGACTAACGCTGAAGCTTTCTTT.

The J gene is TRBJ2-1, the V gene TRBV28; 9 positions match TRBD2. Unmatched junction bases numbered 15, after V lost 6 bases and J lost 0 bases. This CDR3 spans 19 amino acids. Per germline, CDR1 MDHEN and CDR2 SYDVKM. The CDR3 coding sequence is TGTGCCAGCAGCAAAGGCCTTAGCGGGGGCCTCAGCTCCTACAATGAGCAGTTCTTC. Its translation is CASSKGLSGGLSSYNEQFF.

The CDR3 is CASSQEGGLTGELFF. In DNA form, the CDR3 reads TGTGCCAGCAGCCAAGAGGGGGGGCTTACCGGGGAGCTGTTTTTT. This chain joins TRBV4-2 and TRBJ2-2; maybe TRBD2 (7 bases). CDR1 is LGHNA, CDR2 YNFKEQ, per germline. Trimming pared 0 bases from V and 5 bases from J, leaving 10 bases between. The CDR3 runs to 15 residues.

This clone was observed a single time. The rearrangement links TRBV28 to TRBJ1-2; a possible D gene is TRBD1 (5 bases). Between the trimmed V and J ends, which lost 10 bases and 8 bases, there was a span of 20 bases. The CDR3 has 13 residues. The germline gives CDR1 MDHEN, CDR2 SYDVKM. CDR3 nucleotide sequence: TGTGCCATCCCCAGGGTAGCCGACATAGGCTACACCTTC. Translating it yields CAIPRVADIGYTF.

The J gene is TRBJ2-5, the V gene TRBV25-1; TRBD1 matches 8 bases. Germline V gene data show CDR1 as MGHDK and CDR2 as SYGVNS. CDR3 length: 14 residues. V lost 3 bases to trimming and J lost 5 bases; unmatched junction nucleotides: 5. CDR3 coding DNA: TGTGCCAGCAGTGAGACAGGGGATAGGGAGACCCAGTACTTC. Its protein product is CASSETGDRETQYF.

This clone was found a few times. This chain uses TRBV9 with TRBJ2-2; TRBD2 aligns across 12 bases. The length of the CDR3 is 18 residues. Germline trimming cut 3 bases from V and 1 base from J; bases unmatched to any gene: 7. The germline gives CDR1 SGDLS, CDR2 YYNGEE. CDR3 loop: CASSASLGLAGNTGELFF. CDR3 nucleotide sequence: TGTGCCAGCAGCGCCTCCTTGGGACTAGCGGGGAACACCGGGGAGCTGTTTTTT.

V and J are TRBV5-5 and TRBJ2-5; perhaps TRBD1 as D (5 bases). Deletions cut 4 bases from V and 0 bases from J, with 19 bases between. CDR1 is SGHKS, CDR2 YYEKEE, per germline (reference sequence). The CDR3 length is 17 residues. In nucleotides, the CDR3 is TGTGCCAGCAGCCCCTTTCCGACAGAGGTGTACCAAGAGACCCAGTACTTC. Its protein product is CASSPFPTEVYQETQYF.

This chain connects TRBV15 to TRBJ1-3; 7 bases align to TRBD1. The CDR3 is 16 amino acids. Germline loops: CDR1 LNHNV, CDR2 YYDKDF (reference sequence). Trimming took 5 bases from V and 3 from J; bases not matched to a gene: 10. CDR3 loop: CATSPRATGIGNTIYF. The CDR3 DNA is TGTGCCACCAGCCCCCGCGCGACAGGGATTGGAAACACCATATATTTT.

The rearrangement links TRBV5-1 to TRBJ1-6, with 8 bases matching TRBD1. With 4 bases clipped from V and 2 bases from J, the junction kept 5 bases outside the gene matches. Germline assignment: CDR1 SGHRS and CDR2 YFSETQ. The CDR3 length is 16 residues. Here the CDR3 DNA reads TGCGCCAGCAGCCCGGACAGGGCAACCTATAATTCACCCCTCCACTTT. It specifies CASSPDRATYNSPLHF. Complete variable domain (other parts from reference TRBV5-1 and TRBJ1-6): KAGVTQTPRYLIKTRGQQVTLSCSPISGHRSVSWYQQTPGQGLQFLFEYFSETQRNKGNFPGRFSGRQFSNSRSEMNVSTLELGDSALYLCASSPDRATYNSPLHFGNGTRLTVT.

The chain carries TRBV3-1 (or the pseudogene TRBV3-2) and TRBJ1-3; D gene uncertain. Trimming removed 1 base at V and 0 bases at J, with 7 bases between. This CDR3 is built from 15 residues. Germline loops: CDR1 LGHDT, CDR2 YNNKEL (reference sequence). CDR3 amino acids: CASSQAGSSGNTIYF. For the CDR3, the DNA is TGTGCCAGCAGCCAAGCAGGTAGCTCTGGAAACACCATATATTTT.

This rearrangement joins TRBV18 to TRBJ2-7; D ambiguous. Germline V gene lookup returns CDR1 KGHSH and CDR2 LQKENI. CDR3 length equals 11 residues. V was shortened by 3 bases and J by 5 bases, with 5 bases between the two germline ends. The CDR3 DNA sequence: TGTGCCAGCTCACCTGGGCACGAGCAGTACTTC. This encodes CASSPGHEQYF.

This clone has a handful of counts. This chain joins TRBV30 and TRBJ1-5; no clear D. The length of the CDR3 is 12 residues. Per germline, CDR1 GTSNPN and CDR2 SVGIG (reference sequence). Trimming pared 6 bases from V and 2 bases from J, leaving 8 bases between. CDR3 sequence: CACSARNQPQHF. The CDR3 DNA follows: TGTGCCTGCAGCGCGCGCAATCAGCCCCAGCATTTT.

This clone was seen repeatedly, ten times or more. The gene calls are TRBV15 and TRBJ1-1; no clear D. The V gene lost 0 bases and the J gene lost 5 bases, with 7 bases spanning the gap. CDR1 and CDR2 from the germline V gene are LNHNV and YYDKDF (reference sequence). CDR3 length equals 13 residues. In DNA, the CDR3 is TGTGCCACCAGCAGAGATCGACAAACTGAAGCTTTCTTT. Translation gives CATSRDRQTEAFF.